The TCR beta chain described here comes from a study of vaccination and CD4 T cells after COVID-19. Study information: Everyone enrolled got two doses of BNT162b2 or mRNA-1273 vaccine. Post-vaccination samples were procured at a median of approximately 72 days following dose two (range 14 to 241). General study points: Sampling was limited to relatively few convalescent patients, with no early post-infection timepoints studied. The authors identified 304 of 307 vaccine-specific clones in convalescent patients as spike mono-reactive.

Germline CDR1 is MNHEY and CDR2 is SVGEGT. The trim removed 6 bases at V and 3 bases at J, leaving 7 bases unmatched. This CDR3 is 15 amino acids long. Documented treatment: roughly 10-day PBMC culture with coronavirus spike peptide pools or control peptides (ViraFEST assay). An Oncomine TCR Beta short-read assay was used to sequence the DNA from cultured CD4+ T cells. TCRdb processed the PCR reads anew with MiXCR; each CDR3 protein has one entry. The profile covers nearly 20,000 distinct CDR3 sequences, with 40% to 55% appearing a single time and 2.5% to 3.5% taken by the ten largest. For this clonotype: Antigen: not known.

This sequence joins TRBV6-2 or TRBV6-3 and TRBJ2-2; 7 positions match TRBD1. The sequencing used CD4+ T cells from blood, cultured in vitro, collected after SARS-CoV-2 vaccination. The sequence derives from a human donor who had recovered from COVID-19. The CDR3 bases are TGTGCCAGCAGAATATCGGGACAGTACACCGGGGAGCTGTTTTTT. Its translation is CASRISGQYTGELFF.